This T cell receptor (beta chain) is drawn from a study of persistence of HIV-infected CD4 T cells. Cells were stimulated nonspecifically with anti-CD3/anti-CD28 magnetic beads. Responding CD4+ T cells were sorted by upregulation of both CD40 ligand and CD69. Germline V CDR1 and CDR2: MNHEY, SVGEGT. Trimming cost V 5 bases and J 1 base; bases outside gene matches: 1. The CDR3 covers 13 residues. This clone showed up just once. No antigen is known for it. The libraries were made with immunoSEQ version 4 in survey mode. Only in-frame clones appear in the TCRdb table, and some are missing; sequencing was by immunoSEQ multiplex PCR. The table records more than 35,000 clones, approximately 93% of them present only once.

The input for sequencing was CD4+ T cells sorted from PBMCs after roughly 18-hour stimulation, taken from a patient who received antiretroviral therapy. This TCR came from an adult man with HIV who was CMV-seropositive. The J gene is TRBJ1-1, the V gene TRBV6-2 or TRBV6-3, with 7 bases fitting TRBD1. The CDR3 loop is CASSDRENTEAFF. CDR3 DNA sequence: TGTGCCAGCAGTGACAGGGAGAACACTGAAGCTTTCTTT.